These 12 T cell receptor beta chains share one sample of origin, sequenced in a study of OX40 agonist ivuxolimab in advanced cancers. TCRdb keeps only in-frame clones here, not all; method: immunoSEQ multiplex PCR. The sample includes about 60,000 clones, less than 95% of them seen just once. The sequenced sample was CD4+ or CD8+ T cells sorted from blood, obtained in a trial of the OX40 agonist ivuxolimab. These receptors came from an adult with an advanced solid tumor such as melanoma, head and neck, liver or kidney cancer.

CDR3 sequence: CASSLSQDHQPQHF. In nucleotides, the CDR3 is TGTGCCAGCAGCTTATCGCAGGACCATCAGCCCCAGCATTTT. V usage is TRBV7-2 and J usage is TRBJ1-5, with no clear D. Looked up from germline, CDR1 is SGHTA and CDR2 is FQGNSA. This CDR3 has 14 residues. With 2 bases removed from V and 5 bases from J, the gap between germline ends came to 10 bases.

The chain uses TRBV5-1 and TRBJ1-2; D is unclear. Germline V gene lookup returns CDR1 SGHRS and CDR2 YFSETQ. Deletions cut 0 bases from V and 2 bases from J, with 14 bases between. The length of the CDR3 is 16 residues. The CDR3 region is CASSLAGRPENYGYTF. The CDR3 nucleotides read TGCGCCAGCAGCTTGGCGGGCAGACCGGAGAACTATGGCTACACCTTC.

The chain couples TRBV18 to TRBJ1-1; 7 positions agree with TRBD1. The CDR3 runs to 14 residues. The germline gives CDR1 KGHSH, CDR2 LQKENI. The V gene end was trimmed by 4 bases and the J gene end by 0 bases; junction bases not matched to a gene: 2. DNA of the CDR3: TGTGCCAGCTCACGGACAGGAATGAACACTGAAGCTTTCTTT. Translating gives CASSRTGMNTEAFF. Filled out from reference TRBV18 and TRBJ1-1, the complete variable domain reads NAGVMQNPRHLVRRRGQEARLRCSPMKGHSHVYWYRQLPEEGLKFMVYLQKENIIDESGMPKERFSAEFPKEGPSILRIQQVVRGDSAAYFCASSRTGMNTEAFFGQGTRLTVV.

The genes are TRBV9 and TRBJ2-4, with 7 bases lining up with TRBD2. J was trimmed by 1 base and V by 4 bases; bases with no gene match: 17. The germline V gene encodes CDR1 SGDLS and CDR2 YYNGEE. This CDR3 is 19 amino acids long. The CDR3 nucleotides read TGTGCCAGCAGCCCTGATACTAGCGCTTCCGAGGTTGCCAAAAACATTCAGTACTTC. Translating gives CASSPDTSASEVAKNIQYF.

This chain uses TRBV30 with TRBJ2-7; D possibly matches TRBD1 or TRBD2 (5 bases each). This CDR3 is built from 12 residues. The V end was cut by 5 bases, the J end by 7 bases, with 15 bases between. The germline gives CDR1 GTSNPN, CDR2 SVGIG (reference sequence). CDR3 DNA: TGTGCCTGGGGTGGGACGAACTGGGAGCAGTACTTC. This translates into CAWGGTNWEQYF.

The rearrangement uses TRBV6-5 and TRBJ2-7; D uncertain. The CDR3 totals 14 residues. The germline V gene encodes CDR1 MNHEY and CDR2 SVGAGI. Deletions cut 6 bases from V and 2 bases from J, with 14 bases between. CDR3 amino acids: CASRDDPTAYEQYF. In DNA form, the CDR3 reads TGTGCCAGCAGGGACGACCCTACAGCCTACGAGCAGTACTTC.

The chain recombines TRBV28 with TRBJ1-1; D is unresolved. This CDR3 is built from 14 residues. Trimming left V 6 bases short and J 0 bases short, with 11 bases between. Germline V gives CDR1 MDHEN, CDR2 SYDVKM. The CDR3 nucleotides read TGTGCCAGCAGATTGGGCCTTTTGAACACTGAAGCTTTCTTT. Protein product: CASRLGLLNTEAFF.

V and J are TRBV6-5 and TRBJ2-5, with TRBD2 matching over 8 bases. This CDR3 has 15 amino acids. The V and J ends lost 6 bases and 5 bases, in that order; junction bases with no gene match: 11. Germline assignment: CDR1 MNHEY and CDR2 SVGAGI. CDR3 sequence (DNA): TGTGCCAGCAGAACCAGCGGGGGCAGTCGGGAGACCCAGTACTTC. Amino acids: CASRTSGGSRETQYF.

This chain joins TRBV19 and TRBJ2-7; 12 bases fit TRBD1. This CDR3 region has 17 residues. The trim removed 4 bases at V and 5 bases at J, leaving 12 bases unmatched. Germline CDR1 is LNHDA and CDR2 is SQIVND (reference sequence). The CDR3 sequence is CASSREPRDRGPNEQYF. The CDR3 DNA reads as TGTGCCAGTAGTAGAGAACCCAGGGACAGGGGGCCCAACGAGCAGTACTTC.

This chain links TRBV5-1 with TRBJ2-5; possibly TRBD1 for D (5 bases). Germline CDR1 and CDR2: SGHRS and YFSETQ. The CDR3 loop spans 14 amino acids. V lost 5 bases and J 2 bases, leaving 13 bases between the germline ends. The CDR3 DNA reads as TGCGCCAGCAGAACGTCAGGGATACAAGAGACCCAGTACTTC. Translated: CASRTSGIQETQYF.

The rearrangement joins TRBV5-3 to TRBJ2-7, with 8 bases that match TRBD2. TRBV5-3 is an open reading frame whose function is uncertain. This CDR3 comprises 15 residues. The V gene end was trimmed by 8 bases and the J gene end by 5 bases; junction bases not matched to a gene: 15. The CDR3 is CASTATSAQAHEQYF. CDR3 DNA sequence: TGTGCCAGCACGGCGACTAGCGCACAAGCCCACGAGCAGTACTTC.

This chain's CDR3 is CASETDRGNYGYTF. CDR3 coding DNA: TGTGCCAGCGAAACGGACAGGGGTAACTATGGCTACACCTTC. The V and J genes are TRBV28 and TRBJ1-2; TRBD1 aligns across 9 bases. CDR1 is MDHEN and CDR2 is SYDVKM in the germline V gene. The CDR3 is made up of 14 amino acids. The J segment lost 1 base and the V segment lost 8 bases, leaving 5 bases of the junction unmatched.